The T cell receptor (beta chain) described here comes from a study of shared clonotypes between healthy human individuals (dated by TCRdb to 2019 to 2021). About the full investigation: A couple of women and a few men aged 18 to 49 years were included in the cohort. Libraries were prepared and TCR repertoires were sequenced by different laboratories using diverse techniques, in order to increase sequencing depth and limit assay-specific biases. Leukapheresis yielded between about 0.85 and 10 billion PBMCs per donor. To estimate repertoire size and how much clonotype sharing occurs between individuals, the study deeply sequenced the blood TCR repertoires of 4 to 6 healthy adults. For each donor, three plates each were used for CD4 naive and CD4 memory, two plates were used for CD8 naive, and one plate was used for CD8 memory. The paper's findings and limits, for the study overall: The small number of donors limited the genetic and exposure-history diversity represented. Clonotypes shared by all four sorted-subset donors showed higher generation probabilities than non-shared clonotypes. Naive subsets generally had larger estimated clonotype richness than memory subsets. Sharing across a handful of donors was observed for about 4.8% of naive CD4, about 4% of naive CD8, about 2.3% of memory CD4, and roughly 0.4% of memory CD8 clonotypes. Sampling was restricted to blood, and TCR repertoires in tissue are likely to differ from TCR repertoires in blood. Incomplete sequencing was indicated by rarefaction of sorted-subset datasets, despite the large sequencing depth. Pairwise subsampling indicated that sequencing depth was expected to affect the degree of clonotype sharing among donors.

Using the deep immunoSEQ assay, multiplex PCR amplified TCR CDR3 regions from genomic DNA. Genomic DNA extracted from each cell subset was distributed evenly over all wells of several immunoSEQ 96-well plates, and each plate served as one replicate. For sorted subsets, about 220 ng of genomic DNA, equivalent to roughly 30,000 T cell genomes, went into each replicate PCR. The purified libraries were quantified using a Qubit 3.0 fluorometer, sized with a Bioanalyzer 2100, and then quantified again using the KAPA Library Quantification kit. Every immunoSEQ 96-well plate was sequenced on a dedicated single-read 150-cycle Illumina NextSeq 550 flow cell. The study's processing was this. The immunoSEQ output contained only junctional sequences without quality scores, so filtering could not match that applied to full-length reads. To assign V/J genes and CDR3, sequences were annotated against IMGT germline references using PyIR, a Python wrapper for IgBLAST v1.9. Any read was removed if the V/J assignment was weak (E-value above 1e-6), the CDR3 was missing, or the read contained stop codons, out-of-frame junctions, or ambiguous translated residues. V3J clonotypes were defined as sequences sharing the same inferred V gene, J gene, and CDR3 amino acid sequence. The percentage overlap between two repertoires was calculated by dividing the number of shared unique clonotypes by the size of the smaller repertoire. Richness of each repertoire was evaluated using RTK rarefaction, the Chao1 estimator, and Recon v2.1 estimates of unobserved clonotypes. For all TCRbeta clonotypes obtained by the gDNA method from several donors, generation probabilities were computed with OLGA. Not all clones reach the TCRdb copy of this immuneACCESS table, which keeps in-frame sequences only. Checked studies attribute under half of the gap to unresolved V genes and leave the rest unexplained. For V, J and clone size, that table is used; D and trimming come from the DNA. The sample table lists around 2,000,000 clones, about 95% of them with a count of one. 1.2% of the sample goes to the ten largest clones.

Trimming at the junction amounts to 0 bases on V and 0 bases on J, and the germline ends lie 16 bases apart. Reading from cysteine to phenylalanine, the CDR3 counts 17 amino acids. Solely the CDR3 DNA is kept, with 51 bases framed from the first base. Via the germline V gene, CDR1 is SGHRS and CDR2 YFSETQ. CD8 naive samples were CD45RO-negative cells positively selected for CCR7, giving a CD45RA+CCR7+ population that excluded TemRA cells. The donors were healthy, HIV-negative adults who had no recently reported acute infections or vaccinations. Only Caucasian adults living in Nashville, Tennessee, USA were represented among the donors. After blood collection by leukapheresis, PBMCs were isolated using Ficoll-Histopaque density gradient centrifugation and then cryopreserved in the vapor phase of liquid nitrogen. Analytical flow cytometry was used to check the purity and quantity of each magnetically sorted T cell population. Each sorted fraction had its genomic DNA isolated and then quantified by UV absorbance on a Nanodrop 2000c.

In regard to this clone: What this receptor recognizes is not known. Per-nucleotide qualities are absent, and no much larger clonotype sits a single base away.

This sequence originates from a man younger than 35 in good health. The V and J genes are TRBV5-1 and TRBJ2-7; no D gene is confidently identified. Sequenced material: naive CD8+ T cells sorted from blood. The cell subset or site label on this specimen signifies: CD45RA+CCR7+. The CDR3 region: CASSLGLKVSSSYEQYF. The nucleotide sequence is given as TGCGCCAGCAGCTTGGGCCTAAAAGTGAGTAGCTCCTACGAGCAGTACTTC.